The next 24 T cell receptor beta chains were all read from a single sample in a study of cytomegalovirus exposure and HLA in healthy donors. Primers for the PCR totalled 60 Vbeta and 13 Jbeta. Repertoires were generated with immunoSEQ multiplex PCR, while TCRdb's copy carries only in-frame clones and drops some. The ten most abundant clones cover approximately 0.74% of a sample with 200,000 or so clones. Sequencing input: PBMCs. The receptor source for this set is a boy aged 5-17 years in good health and CMV-seronegative.

The genes are TRBV2 and TRBJ1-4; the match to TRBD1 covers 8 bases. With 6 bases clipped from V and 1 base from J, the junction kept 4 bases outside the gene matches. The germline gives CDR1 SNHLY, CDR2 FYNNEI. This CDR3 comprises 15 residues. The CDR3 bases are TGTGCCAGCAGGGCTGACAGGGGAACTAATGAAAAACTGTTTTTT. This gives the protein CASRADRGTNEKLFF.

The V gene is TRBV7-2, the J gene TRBJ2-5; TRBD2 might be the D (5 bases). The CDR3 has 14 amino acids. Trimming removed 0 bases from V and 5 bases from J, with 10 bases in between. Per the germline V gene, CDR1 is SGHTA and CDR2 is FQGNSA. CDR3 bases: TGTGCCAGCAGCTTAGCCGGGCGGGCGGAGACCCAGTACTTC. Translating gives CASSLAGRAETQYF.

The J gene is TRBJ1-1, the V gene TRBV7-9; D remains ambiguous. The V gene lost 3 bases and the J gene lost 10 bases, with 18 bases spanning the gap. Germline CDR1 SEHNR, CDR2 FQNEAQ (reference sequence). The CDR3 totals 14 residues. CDR3 sequence (DNA): TGTGCCAGCAGCTTCCAGCCCATGAGCGGAGGAGCTTTCTTT. This codes for CASSFQPMSGGAFF.

The chain links TRBV4-1 to TRBJ1-1; TRBD1 is a possible D gene (5 bases). CDR3 size: 14 residues. The ends were cut back, 8 bases at V and 6 bases at J, with 19 bases in the middle. Germline CDR1 and CDR2: MGHRA and YSYEKL. In DNA form, the CDR3 reads TGCGCCAGCCGACGCGCAGGGAAGGGCCCTGAAGCTTTCTTT. As protein: CASRRAGKGPEAFF.

The chain is built from TRBV6-5 and TRBJ2-7; 8 bases are shared with TRBD1. Germline CDR1 is MNHEY and CDR2 is SVGAGI. The length of the CDR3 is 15 residues. The junction had 9 bases not matched to a gene; V was cut back by 6 bases and J by 2 bases. For the CDR3, the DNA is TGTGCCAGCAGGGGGACAGGACACCTTACCTACGAGCAGTACTTC. Protein sequence: CASRGTGHLTYEQYF.

This chain joins TRBV30 and TRBJ2-1; 9 bases align to TRBD2. Germline V lookup: CDR1 GTSNPN, CDR2 SVGIG (reference sequence). V dropped 5 bases and J dropped 7; count of bases not matched to a gene: 3. There are 12 residues in the CDR3. The DNA of the CDR3 is TGTGCCTGGGGCGGGGGGGTAAATGAGCAGTTCTTC. Protein product: CAWGGGVNEQFF.

The V gene is TRBV5-1, the J gene TRBJ2-3; 8 bases map to TRBD2. This CDR3 spans 17 amino acids. Trimming at V came to 0 bases and at J to 2 bases, leaving 8 bases not matched to a gene. Per the germline V gene, CDR1 is SGHRS and CDR2 is YFSETQ. The DNA of the CDR3 is TGCGCCAGCAGCTTGGCCACTCGCGGGGGGCCCACAGATACGCAGTATTTT. This encodes CASSLATRGGPTDTQYF.

This CDR3 reads CASSVADSGTQYF. DNA for the CDR3: TGTGCCAGCAGCGTAGCCGATTCGGGGACCCAGTACTTC. The chain joins TRBV9 to TRBJ2-5, with D unresolved. The CDR3 runs 13 residues. Looked up from germline, CDR1 is SGDLS and CDR2 is YYNGEE. V lost 0 bases to trimming and J lost 7 bases, with 10 bases between them.

A word on this clone: Its ends do not fully match the called genes, so a read error is possible. This chain connects TRBV7-7 to TRBJ2-7; D gene ambiguous. Germline-derived CDR1 and CDR2 are SSHAT and FNYEAQ (reference sequence). This CDR3 has 13 residues. CDR3 bases: TGTGCTAGCAGCACTTCCCCGGGCTACGAGCAGTACTTC. Amino acids: CASSTSPGYEQYF.

This chain uses TRBV27 with TRBJ2-3; the D gene is possibly TRBD2 (7 bases). Germline V CDR1 and CDR2: MNHEY, SMNVEV (reference sequence). Trimming took 4 bases from V and 5 from J, leaving 16 bases between them. The CDR3 totals 15 residues. CDR3 sequence: CASSYGGPGGDTQYF. The CDR3 DNA reads as TGTGCCAGCAGTTACGGGGGGCCAGGTGGAGATACGCAGTATTTT.

The V and J genes are TRBV28 and TRBJ1-6; the D is unclear. V lost 5 bases and J 10 bases, leaving 9 bases between the germline ends. The germline V gene has CDR1 MDHEN and CDR2 SYDVKM. The CDR3 spans 12 residues. The CDR3 sequence is CASSTQVSPLHF. CDR3 bases: TGTGCCAGCAGTACGCAGGTATCACCCCTCCACTTT.

This sequence joins TRBV28 and TRBJ2-1; 7 bases are shared with TRBD1. The ends lost 3 bases at V and 1 base at J; junction bases unmatched: 3. The CDR3 spans 15 residues. The germline V gene encodes CDR1 MDHEN and CDR2 SYDVKM. This CDR3 is CASSFGTASYNEQFF. DNA for the CDR3: TGTGCCAGCAGTTTTGGGACAGCATCCTACAATGAGCAGTTCTTC.

The DNA of the CDR3 is TGTGCCAGCAGCTCGTACCGGGACAGCCTCGGTGAGCAGTTCTTC. Translating gives CASSSYRDSLGEQFF. This sequence joins TRBV11-2 and TRBJ2-1, with 7 positions matching TRBD1. The CDR3 spans 15 residues. CDR1 and CDR2 (germline): SGHAT, FQNNGV. Losses at the gene ends were 4 bases for V and 9 bases for J; bases not matched to a gene: 12.

The chain is built from TRBV7-8 and TRBJ1-2; maybe TRBD1 (5 bases). Germline assignment: CDR1 SGHVS and CDR2 FQNEAQ. CDR3 length equals 16 residues. The ends were cut back, 5 bases at V and 5 bases at J, with 21 bases in the middle. The CDR3, as DNA: TGTGCCAGCAGCGATTTGGGGGGGACGATCCCGTATGGCTACACCTTC. Translation: CASSDLGGTIPYGYTF.

The V call is TRBV19, the J call TRBJ2-7; maybe TRBD2 (5 bases). From germline, CDR1 is LNHDA and CDR2 SQIVND (reference sequence). The CDR3 contains 15 residues. The V gene lost 6 bases and the J gene lost 5 bases, with 20 bases spanning the gap. CDR3 protein: CASSLSMTIFNEQYF. The DNA for the CDR3 is TGTGCCAGTAGCCTCTCCATGACTATCTTCAACGAGCAGTACTTC.

J is TRBJ2-3 and V is TRBV7-9; 10 bases match TRBD2. Germline CDR1 is SEHNR and CDR2 is FQNEAQ (reference sequence). The CDR3 consists of 15 residues. The junction had 6 bases not matched to a gene; V was cut back by 8 bases and J by 1 base. The CDR3 spells CASPGLAGGTDTQYF. The CDR3 DNA follows: TGTGCCAGCCCCGGGCTAGCGGGGGGCACAGATACGCAGTATTTT.

The chain uses TRBV6-4 and TRBJ2-1; perhaps TRBD1 as D (5 bases). This CDR3 is built from 15 residues. The V end lost 3 bases, the J end lost 7 bases, and 16 bases lay between the germline ends. Germline CDR1 is MRHNA and CDR2 is SNTAGT. CDR3 residues: CASSEATEGFNEQFF. The CDR3 DNA reads TGTGCCAGCAGTGAAGCGACAGAAGGTTTTAATGAGCAGTTCTTC.

J is TRBJ2-3 and V is TRBV18; unclear D gene. Deletions cut 0 bases from V and 5 bases from J, with 6 bases between. The CDR3 has 13 amino acids. CDR1 and CDR2 from the germline V gene are KGHSH and LQKENI. The CDR3 DNA follows: TGTGCCAGCTCACCACCGTCCCTAGATACGCAGTATTTT. This gives the protein CASSPPSLDTQYF.

The genes are TRBV7-2 and TRBJ2-5; 8 bases are a match to TRBD2. This CDR3 comprises 17 residues. J gave up 2 bases and V 2 bases, and 10 bases lay outside the gene matches. CDR1 and CDR2 from the germline V gene are SGHTA and FQGNSA. The CDR3 bases are TGTGCCAGCAGCTTAAATGGGGGGGTAGCGGGACAAGAGACCCAGTACTTC. It encodes CASSLNGGVAGQETQYF.

This chain connects TRBV27 to TRBJ2-6; 9 nucleotides align to TRBD1. V gave up 7 bases and J gave up 2 bases; unmatched junction bases: 0. The CDR3 totals 14 residues. Per the germline V gene, CDR1 is MNHEY and CDR2 is SMNVEV (reference sequence). The CDR3 protein is CASNRGPGANVLTF. CDR3 nucleotide sequence: TGTGCCAGCAACAGGGGGCCTGGGGCCAACGTCCTGACTTTC.

The chain couples TRBV4-2 to TRBJ1-6; TRBD1 aligns across 11 bases. The CDR3 has 16 residues. Trimming removed 0 bases from V and 8 bases from J; junction bases left unmatched: 3. Germline V gene data show CDR1 as LGHNA and CDR2 as YNFKEQ. Here the CDR3 reads CASSQDWGQGDSPLHF. In DNA form, the CDR3 reads TGTGCCAGCAGCCAAGATTGGGGACAGGGGGATTCACCCCTCCACTTT.

The chain couples TRBV18 to TRBJ1-1; TRBD1 aligns across 7 bases. CDR1 is KGHSH, CDR2 LQKENI, per germline. The CDR3 is made up of 14 amino acids. V was clipped by 3 bases and J by 4 bases; unmatched bases: 5. The CDR3 here is CASSPPGQTTEAFF. CDR3 coding DNA: TGTGCCAGCTCACCCCCGGGACAGACCACTGAAGCTTTCTTT.

This chain connects TRBV4-2 to TRBJ2-2; TRBD2 might be the D (5 bases). The V gene lost 3 bases and the J gene lost 0 bases, with 17 bases spanning the gap. The CDR3 length is 18 residues. Germline values: CDR1 LGHNA, CDR2 YNFKEQ. The CDR3 loop is CASSQIRLDSTNTGELFF. In nucleotides, the CDR3 is TGTGCCAGCAGCCAGATACGACTGGACTCCACGAACACCGGGGAGCTGTTTTTT.

This chain connects TRBV7-9 to TRBJ2-5; no clear D. CDR1 is SEHNR, CDR2 FQNEAQ, per germline (reference sequence). Trimming removed 5 bases from V and 5 bases from J, with 15 bases in between. The CDR3 length is 14 residues. The CDR3 DNA reads as TGTGCCAGCAGCCTACGACAAGGAAGGGAGACCCAGTACTTC. It specifies CASSLRQGRETQYF.